What follows is one T cell receptor beta chain and its context. The antigen is not known. This specimen comes from a study of shared clonotypes between healthy human individuals. For the study at large: The study drew on a couple of women and a few men aged 18 to 49 as donors.

Naive CD8 cells lacked CD45RO and underwent positive selection for CCR7, leaving out terminally differentiated effector memory CD45RA+ cells. V was pared by 3 bases and J by 0 bases, with 8 bases between. The germline CDR1 and CDR2 sequences are MDHEN and SYDVKM. The CDR3 runs 14 residues. The protocol was immunoSEQ multiplex PCR, while the TCRdb copy is restricted to in-frame clones and leaves out a portion. Among over 2,000,000 clones, 93% were seen once, and the ten largest hold over 1.5%. Overall study results and limits: As a rule, naive subsets had a larger estimated richness than memory subsets. Roughly 5% of naive CD4 clonotypes were common to a few donors. In this cohort, only blood was sampled, and tissue repertoires likely differ.

Sequenced: naive CD8+ T cells from PBMCs. The clonotype comes from a man younger than 35 in good health. Some clones in this sample may be carry-over from other donors' samples. The V and J genes are TRBV28 and TRBJ1-1; D gene ambiguous. For the CDR3, the DNA is TGTGCCAGCAGTTTTTTACGGGTGAACACTGAAGCTTTCTTT. Translating it yields CASSFLRVNTEAFF.